This TCR beta chain was identified during a study of T cell responses to AZD1222 COVID-19 vaccine. Generated by immunoSEQ multiplex PCR, the TCRdb table keeps only in-frame clones and is missing some. The profile shows 150,000 to 200,000 clones, roughly nine tenths of them singletons. General study findings and limits: Spike regions recognized by vaccine-associated CD4 TCRs spanned the protein, led by 160-218 and 743-854. Clonal diversity may have been underestimated, and the donors were mostly white British, with more females than males.

Investigators merged groups given second doses at roughly 4 or roughly 12 weeks. V was pared by 0 bases and J by 1 base, with 6 bases between. The CDR3 is 15 residues long. CDR1 SEHNR and CDR2 FQNEAQ come from the germline V gene (reference sequence). In regard to this clone: Its antigen is undetermined.

The sequencing used peripheral blood, collected 28 days after the second AZD1222 dose. V usage is TRBV7-9 and J usage is TRBJ2-2, with D unclear. The receptor was isolated from an adult who received the AZD1222 COVID-19 vaccine. Written as DNA, the CDR3 is TGTGCCAGCAGCTTAGCGCCGGTGAACACCGGGGAGCTGTTTTTT. Residues: CASSLAPVNTGELFF. The variable domain in full, completed from reference TRBV7-9 and TRBJ2-2, reads DTGVSQNPRHKITKRGQNVTFRCDPISEHNRLYWYRQTLGQGPEFLTYFQNEAQLEKSRLLSDRFSAERPKGSFSTLEIQRTEQGDSAMYLCASSLAPVNTGELFFGEGSRLTVL.